The 3 T cell receptor beta chains in this list originate from one sample, sequenced in a study of spatial heterogeneity in lung cancer. The sample's time point: sample taken at primary tumor resection. These TCRs' antigens remain unknown. Each CDR3 protein is one row after TCRdb ran MiXCR on the 5' RACE reads. The sample consists of around 100,000 distinct CDR3 sequences, approximately 4.4% of them appearing once. Study results and limitations: Counts that tracked tumor mutation counts were those of expanded intratumoral alpha and beta TCRs.

The sequencing used lung tumor tissue, collected at surgery. Receptor source: a male donor with early-stage non-small cell lung cancer.

This clonotype was seen repeatedly, ten times or more. The rearrangement joins TRBV28 to TRBJ1-5; 10 positions agree with TRBD1. V trimming: 8 bases; J trimming: 6 bases; junction bases outside the gene matches: 10. Germline lookup yields CDR1 MDHEN and CDR2 SYDVKM. This CDR3 has 15 amino acids. The CDR3 coding sequence is TGTGCCAGCCTAAGGGACAGGGGAGGAGGTCAGCCCCAGCATTTT. It yields the protein CASLRDRGGGQPQHF.

This clonotype was counted only a few times. The chain joins TRBV6-1 to TRBJ1-1; the D is unclear. Trimming shortened V by 7 bases and J by 1 base, and 10 bases separated the two germline ends. The germline CDR1 and CDR2 sequences are MNHNS and SASEGT. This CDR3 is 13 amino acids long. CDR3 loop: CASTLKWNTEAFF. The CDR3, as DNA: TGTGCCAGCACCCTTAAGTGGAACACTGAAGCTTTCTTT.

The sample holds many counts of this clonotype. The chain couples TRBV5-1 to TRBJ2-3; D uncertain. Germline V lookup: CDR1 SGHRS, CDR2 YFSETQ. The CDR3 is 12 amino acids. The germline V and J ends were trimmed by 2 bases and 6 bases, with 7 bases remaining between them. For the CDR3, the DNA is TGCGCCAGCAGCTTTGATAGGGATACGCAGTATTTT. Residues: CASSFDRDTQYF.